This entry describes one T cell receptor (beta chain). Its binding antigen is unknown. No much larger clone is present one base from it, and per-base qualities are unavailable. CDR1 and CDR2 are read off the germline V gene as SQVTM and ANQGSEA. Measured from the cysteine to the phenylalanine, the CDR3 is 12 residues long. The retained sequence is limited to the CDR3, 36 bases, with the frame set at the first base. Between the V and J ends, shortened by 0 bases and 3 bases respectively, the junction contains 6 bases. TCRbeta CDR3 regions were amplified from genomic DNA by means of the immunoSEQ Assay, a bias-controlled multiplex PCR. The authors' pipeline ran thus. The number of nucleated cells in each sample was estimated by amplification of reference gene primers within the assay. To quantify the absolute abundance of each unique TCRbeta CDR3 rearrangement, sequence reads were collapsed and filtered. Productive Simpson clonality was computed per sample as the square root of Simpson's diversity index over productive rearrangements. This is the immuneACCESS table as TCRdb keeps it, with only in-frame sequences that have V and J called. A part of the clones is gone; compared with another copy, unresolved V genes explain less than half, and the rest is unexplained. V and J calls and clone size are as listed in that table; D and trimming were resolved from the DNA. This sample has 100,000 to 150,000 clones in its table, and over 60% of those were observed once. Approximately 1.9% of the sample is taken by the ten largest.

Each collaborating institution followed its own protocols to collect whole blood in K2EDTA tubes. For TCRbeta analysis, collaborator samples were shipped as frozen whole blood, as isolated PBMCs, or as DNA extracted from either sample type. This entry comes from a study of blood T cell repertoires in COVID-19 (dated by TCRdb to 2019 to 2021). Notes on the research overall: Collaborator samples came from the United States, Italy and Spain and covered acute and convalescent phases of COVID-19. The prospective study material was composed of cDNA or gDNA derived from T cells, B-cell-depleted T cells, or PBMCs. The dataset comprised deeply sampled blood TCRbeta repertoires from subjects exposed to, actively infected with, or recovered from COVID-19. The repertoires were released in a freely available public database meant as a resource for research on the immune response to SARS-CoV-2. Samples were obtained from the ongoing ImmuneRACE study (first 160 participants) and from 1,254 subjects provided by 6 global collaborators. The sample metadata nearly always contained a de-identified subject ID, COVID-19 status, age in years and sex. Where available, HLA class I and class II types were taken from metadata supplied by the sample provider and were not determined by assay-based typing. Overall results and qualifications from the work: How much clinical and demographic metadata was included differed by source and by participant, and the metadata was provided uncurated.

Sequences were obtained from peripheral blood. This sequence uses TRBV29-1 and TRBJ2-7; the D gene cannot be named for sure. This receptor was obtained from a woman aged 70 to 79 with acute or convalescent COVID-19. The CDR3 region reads CSVEDQRYEQYF. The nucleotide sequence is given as TGCAGCGTTGAAGATCAGCGCTACGAGCAGTACTTC.